This entry concerns a single TCR beta chain. Its antigen is currently unknown. Unique-molecular-identifier-tagged TCR beta cDNA libraries were used. TCRdb used MiXCR to reprocess the PCR reads, holding one entry per CDR3 protein. Of about 760,000 distinct CDR3 sequences detected, 25% to 30% appear once; the ten largest clones hold roughly 0.53%. These data are taken from a study of post-analysis software for immune sequencing data. Study in general: Included among the disease courses, which were recorded for the cohort, were relapsing-remitting, secondary progressive and progressive-relapsing multiple sclerosis.

The CDR3 has 12 amino acids. Per the germline V gene, CDR1 is SNHLY and CDR2 is FYNNEI. Trimming took 10 bases from V and 6 from J, leaving 16 bases between them. General study findings and limits: A handful of TRBV segments (TRBV5-6, TRBV5-1 and TRBV20-1 among them) occurred more frequently in patients than in controls.

The sample comprised blood. This clonotype was obtained from a girl between 5 and 17 years old with multiple sclerosis. The rearrangement links TRBV2 to TRBJ2-7; D is unclear. The CDR3 DNA sequence: TGTGCCACCCACACCTCAAAGTCCGAGCAGTACTTC. As protein: CATHTSKSEQYF.